This TCR beta chain is drawn from a study of neurological immune-mediated disorders. Findings and limits, study-wide: Expanded clones shared no identical CDR3 amino acid sequences across subjects, which suggested private TCR-beta repertoires in all groups.

The making of cDNA relied on 5'RACE with 10-nucleotide random UMIs. TCRdb re-derived calls from the 5' RACE reads in MiXCR, one entry per CDR3 protein. The sample has tens of thousands of distinct CDR3 sequences, about 6% seen once. The CDR3 covers 11 residues. Trimming took 2 bases from V and 3 from J, leaving 4 bases between them. Germline V gene sequence: CDR1 DFQATT, CDR2 SNEGSKA (reference sequence). This clonotype was seen repeatedly, ten times or more. Its antigen remains unidentified. Material for sequencing was CD4+ T cells from blood. The sequence was collected from a woman aged 40 to 50 in good health. The chain carries TRBV20-1 and TRBJ1-1; D gene unclear. CDR3 coding DNA: TGCAGTGCTAGAAGGGACACTGAAGCTTTCTTT. Translation gives CSARRDTEAFF.